This TCR beta chain was documented in a study of blood T cell repertoires in COVID-19. Study-level information: Sites in the United States, Italy and Spain provided acute and convalescent COVID-19 samples.

The repertoire was sequenced with immunoSEQ multiplex PCR; TCRdb's copy has only in-frame clones and lacks some. The sample holds under 250,000 clones, about 80% seen once. The study drew participants aged about 18 to 89 years from 20 to 30 US areas. Cohort assignment relied on participant-reported clinical history. Before they entered the study, exposed participants had met a COVID-19 case within 2 weeks. V lost 4 bases and J lost 7, with 13 bases in between. This CDR3 comprises 14 residues. Per germline, CDR1 LGHNA and CDR2 YSLEER. This clonotype was sampled from a woman between 50 and 59 years old who had been exposed to COVID-19. The gene calls are TRBV4-3 and TRBJ2-2, with D unresolved. Sample: PBMCs or T cells enriched from blood (not recorded which). The CDR3 DNA reads TGCGCCAGCAGCCTAAGACTCCGCGGCGGGGAGCTGTTTTTT. Its translation is CASSLRLRGGELFF.